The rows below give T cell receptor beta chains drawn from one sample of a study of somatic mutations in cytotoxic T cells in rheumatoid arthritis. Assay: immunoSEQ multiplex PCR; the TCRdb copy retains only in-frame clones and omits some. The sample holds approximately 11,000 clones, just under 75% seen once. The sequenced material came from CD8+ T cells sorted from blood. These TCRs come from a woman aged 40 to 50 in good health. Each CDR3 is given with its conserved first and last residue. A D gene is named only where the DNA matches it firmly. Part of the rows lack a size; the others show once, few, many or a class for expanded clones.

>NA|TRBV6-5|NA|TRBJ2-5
TGTGCCAGCAGTTACGGGTCCGGGACCCAGTACTTC
CASSYGSGTQYF
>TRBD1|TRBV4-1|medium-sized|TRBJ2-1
TGCGCCAGCAGCCGAACGACAGGGATCACCTACAATGAGCAGTTCTTC
CASSRTTGITYNEQFF
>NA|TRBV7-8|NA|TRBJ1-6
TGTGCCAGCAGCTTAGGCAGGGAGAGCTCACCCCTCCACTTT
CASSLGRESSPLHF
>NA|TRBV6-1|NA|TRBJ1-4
TGTGCCAGCAGTGAATTAACGGACAGAGTTAATGAAAAACTGTTTTTT
CASSELTDRVNEKLFF
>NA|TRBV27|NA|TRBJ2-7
TGTGCCAGCAGTTTTTTCGGAGGCTACGAGCAGTACTTC
CASSFFGGYEQYF
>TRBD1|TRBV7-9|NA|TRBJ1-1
TGTGCCAGCAGCTTAGCCCCGGGACAGGGGGGAGACACTGAAGCTTTCTTT
CASSLAPGQGGDTEAFF
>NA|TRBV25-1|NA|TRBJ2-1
TGTGCCAGCAGTGAATCGACCGGACAGTTTTTGGAATACAATGAGCAGTTCTTC
CASSESTGQFLEYNEQFF
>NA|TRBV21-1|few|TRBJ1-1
TGTGCCAGCAGCAAAGAGGGCGTGAACACTGAAGCTTTCTTT
CASSKEGVNTEAFF
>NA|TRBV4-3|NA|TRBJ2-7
TGCGCCAGCAGCCAAGATCGAAGCTCCTCCTACGAGCAGTACTTC
CASSQDRSSSYEQYF
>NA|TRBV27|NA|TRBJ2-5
TGTGCCAGCAGGCTGCTAGGGAGGGAGACCCAGTACTTC
CASRLLGRETQYF
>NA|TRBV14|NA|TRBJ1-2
TGTGCCAGCAGCTTACACGGCGCCTATGGCTACACCTTC
CASSLHGAYGYTF
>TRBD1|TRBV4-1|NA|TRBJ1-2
TGCGCCAGCAGACCGGGACAGGGCGGTGGCTATGGCTACACCTTC
CASRPGQGGGYGYTF
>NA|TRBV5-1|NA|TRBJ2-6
TGCGCCAGCAGCTTTCCGGAAACCTCTGGGGCCAACGTCCTGACTTTC
CASSFPETSGANVLTF
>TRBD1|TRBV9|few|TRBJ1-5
TGTGCCAGCAGCGAACAGGGGAATCAGCCCCAGCATTTT
CASSEQGNQPQHF
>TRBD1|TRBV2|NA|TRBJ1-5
TGTGCCAGCAGTGACACACAGGGGGCCCAGCCCCAGCATTTT
CASSDTQGAQPQHF
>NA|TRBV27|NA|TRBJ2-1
TGTGCCAGCAGTTTTACGGTAGGGCAGGGGAACAATGAGCAGTTCTTC
CASSFTVGQGNNEQFF
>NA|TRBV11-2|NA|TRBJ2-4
TGTGCCAGCAGCAGGCGGACCTTCACGGGGGTTCAAAACATTCAGTACTTC
CASSRRTFTGVQNIQYF
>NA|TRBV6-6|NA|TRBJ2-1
TGTGCCAGCAGCCCCGGGGACTACAATGAGCAGTTCTTC
CASSPGDYNEQFF
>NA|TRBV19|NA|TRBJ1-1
TGTGCCACCCGGGGGGGTGCCACTGAAGCTTTCTTT
CATRGGATEAFF
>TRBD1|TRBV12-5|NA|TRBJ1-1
TGTGCTAGTGGTCCGGGACAGGGGGCTGACACTGAAGCTTTCTTT
CASGPGQGADTEAFF
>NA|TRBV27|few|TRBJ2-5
TGTGCCAGCAGTTTATCGTCAACACAGGGAGGGGAGGAGACCCAGTACTTC
CASSLSSTQGGEETQYF
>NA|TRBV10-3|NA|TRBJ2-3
TGTGCCATCAGTGAGATTGGAGGGGGGGCCCATACGCAGTATTTT
CAISEIGGGAHTQYF
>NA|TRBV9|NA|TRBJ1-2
TGTGCCAGCAGCGTAGCTACTGAACAGAACAGCTATGGCTACACCTTC
CASSVATEQNSYGYTF
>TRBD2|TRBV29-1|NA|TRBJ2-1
TGCAGCGTTGACGGGGGGGGGAATGAGCAGTTCTTC
CSVDGGGNEQFF
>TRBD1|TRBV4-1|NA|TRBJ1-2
TGCGCCAGCAGCCTCCGAACAGGGGGGCGAGCGTATGGCTACACCTTC
CASSLRTGGRAYGYTF
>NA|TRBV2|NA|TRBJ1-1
TGTGCCAGCAGGGGCACTGAAGCTTTCTTT
CASRGTEAFF
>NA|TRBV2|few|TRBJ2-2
TGTGCCAGCAGACCGAGCGGTAACACCGGGGAGCTGTTTTTT
CASRPSGNTGELFF
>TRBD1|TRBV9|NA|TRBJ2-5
TGTGCCAGCAGCGTAGGGGACAGGGGGTCTTCGGAGACCCAGTACTTC
CASSVGDRGSSETQYF
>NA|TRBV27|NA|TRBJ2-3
TGTGCCAGCAGTGCTAGCACAGATACGCAGTATTTT
CASSASTDTQYF
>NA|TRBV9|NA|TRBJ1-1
TGTGCCAGCAGCGTAGGGGCCGATGGGGCCACTGAAGCTTTCTTT
CASSVGADGATEAFF
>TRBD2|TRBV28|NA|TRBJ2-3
TGTGCCAGCAGTTCCCCCCGGCTAGCGGGAGGTCGGAGCACAGATACGCAGTATTTT
CASSSPRLAGGRSTDTQYF
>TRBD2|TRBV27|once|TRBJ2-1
TGTGCCAGCAGTCTAGGACTAGCGTTGAGTTCCTACAATGAGCAGTTCTTC
CASSLGLALSSYNEQFF
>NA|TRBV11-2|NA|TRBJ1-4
TGTGCCAGCAGCCTCACAGGGATTCCAACTAATGAAAAACTGTTTTTT
CASSLTGIPTNEKLFF
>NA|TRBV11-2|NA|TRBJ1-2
TGTGCCAGCAGCTTCGAGGGGTATGGCTACACCTTC
CASSFEGYGYTF
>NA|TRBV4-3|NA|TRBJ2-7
TGCGCCAGCAGCCAAGAAAGGGGGAGCTCCTACGAGCAGTACTTC
CASSQERGSSYEQYF
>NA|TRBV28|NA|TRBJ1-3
TGTGCCAGCAGATGGGATTCAAACACCATATATTTT
CASRWDSNTIYF
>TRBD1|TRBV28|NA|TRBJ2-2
TGTGCCAGCAGCCCCATTCAGGGGGCTACCGGGGAGCTGTTTTTT
CASSPIQGATGELFF
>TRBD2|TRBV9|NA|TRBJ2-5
TGTGCCAGCAGCGCGCCCGGGGACTACCCTAGCCAAGAGACCCAGTACTTC
CASSAPGDYPSQETQYF
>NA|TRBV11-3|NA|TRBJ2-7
TGTGCCAGCAGCTTAGCGGGCCTCCTTTCCGAGCAGTACTTC
CASSLAGLLSEQYF
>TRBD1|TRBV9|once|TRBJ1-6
TGTGCCAGCAGCACGGGACAGGGCGGTTCACCCCTCCACTTT
CASSTGQGGSPLHF
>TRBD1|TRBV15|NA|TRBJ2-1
TGTGCCACCAGCAGATCGGGACAGGTGGGATTCTCCTACAATGAGCAGTTCTTC
CATSRSGQVGFSYNEQFF
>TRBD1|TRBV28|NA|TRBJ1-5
TGTGCCAGCAGTTTAGACAGGGATCAGCCCCAGCATTTT
CASSLDRDQPQHF
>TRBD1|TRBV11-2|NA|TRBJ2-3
TGTGCCAGCAGCTTAGCGGGACAGGCCAATACGCAGTATTTT
CASSLAGQANTQYF
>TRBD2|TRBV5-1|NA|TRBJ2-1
TGCGCCAGCAGCTTGGGGCTAGCGGACAATGAGCAGTTCTTC
CASSLGLADNEQFF
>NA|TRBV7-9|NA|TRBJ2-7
TGTGCCAGCAGCCCCGCGCCCCGGGGTGACGAGCAGTACTTC
CASSPAPRGDEQYF
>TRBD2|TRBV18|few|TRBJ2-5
TGTGCCAGCTCGGACCCTAGCGGGGGCCAAGAGACCCAGTACTTC
CASSDPSGGQETQYF
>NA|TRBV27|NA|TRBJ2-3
TGTGCCAGCAGTTTCAACAGGGGCACAGATACGCAGTATTTT
CASSFNRGTDTQYF
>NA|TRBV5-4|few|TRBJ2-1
TGTGCCAGCAGATCCGACAGCTTCAATGAGCAGTTCTTC
CASRSDSFNEQFF
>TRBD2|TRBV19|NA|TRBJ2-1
TGTGCCAGCTGGGGGGGAGAGCAGTTCTTC
CASWGGEQFF
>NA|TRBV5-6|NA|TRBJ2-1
TGTGCCAGCAGCATGGGTGGGGGTGAGCAGTTCTTC
CASSMGGGEQFF
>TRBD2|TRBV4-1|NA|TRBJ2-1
TGCGCCAGCAGCCAAGGGGTAGCGGGGGGGTATGAGCAGTTCTTC
CASSQGVAGGYEQFF
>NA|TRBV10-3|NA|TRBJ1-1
TGTGCCATCAGTGAGTCGGGCGGGCCGTTGTTGACTGAAGCTTTCTTT
CAISESGGPLLTEAFF
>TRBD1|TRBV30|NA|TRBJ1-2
TGTGCCTGGAGTTCTACCAACACAGGGGGCTTTGGAGATGGCTACACCTTC
CAWSSTNTGGFGDGYTF
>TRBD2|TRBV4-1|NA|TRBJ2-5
TGCGCCAGCCTCTCAAGTAAAAGGGGAACTAGCGGGGGGGAAGAGACCCAGTACTTC
CASLSSKRGTSGGEETQYF
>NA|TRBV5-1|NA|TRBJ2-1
TGCGCCAGCCAAATATTTCCGGGTGAGAACAATGAGCAGTTCTTC
CASQIFPGENNEQFF